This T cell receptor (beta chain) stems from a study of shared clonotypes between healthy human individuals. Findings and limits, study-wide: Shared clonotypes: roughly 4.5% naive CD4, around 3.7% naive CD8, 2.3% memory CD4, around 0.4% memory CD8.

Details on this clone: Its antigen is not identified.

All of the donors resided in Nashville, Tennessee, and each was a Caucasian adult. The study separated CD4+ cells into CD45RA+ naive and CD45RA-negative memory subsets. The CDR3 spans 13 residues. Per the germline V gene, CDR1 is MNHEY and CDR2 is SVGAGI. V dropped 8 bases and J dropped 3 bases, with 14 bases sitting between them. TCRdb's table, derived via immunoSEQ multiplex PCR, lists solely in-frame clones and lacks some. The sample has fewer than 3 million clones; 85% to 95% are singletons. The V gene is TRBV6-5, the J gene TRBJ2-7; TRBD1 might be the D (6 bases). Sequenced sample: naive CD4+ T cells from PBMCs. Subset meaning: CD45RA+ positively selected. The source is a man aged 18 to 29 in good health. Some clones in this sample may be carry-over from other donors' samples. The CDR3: CASRRGNYYEQYF. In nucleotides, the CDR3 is TGTGCCAGCCGAAGGGGGAACTACTACGAGCAGTACTTC.